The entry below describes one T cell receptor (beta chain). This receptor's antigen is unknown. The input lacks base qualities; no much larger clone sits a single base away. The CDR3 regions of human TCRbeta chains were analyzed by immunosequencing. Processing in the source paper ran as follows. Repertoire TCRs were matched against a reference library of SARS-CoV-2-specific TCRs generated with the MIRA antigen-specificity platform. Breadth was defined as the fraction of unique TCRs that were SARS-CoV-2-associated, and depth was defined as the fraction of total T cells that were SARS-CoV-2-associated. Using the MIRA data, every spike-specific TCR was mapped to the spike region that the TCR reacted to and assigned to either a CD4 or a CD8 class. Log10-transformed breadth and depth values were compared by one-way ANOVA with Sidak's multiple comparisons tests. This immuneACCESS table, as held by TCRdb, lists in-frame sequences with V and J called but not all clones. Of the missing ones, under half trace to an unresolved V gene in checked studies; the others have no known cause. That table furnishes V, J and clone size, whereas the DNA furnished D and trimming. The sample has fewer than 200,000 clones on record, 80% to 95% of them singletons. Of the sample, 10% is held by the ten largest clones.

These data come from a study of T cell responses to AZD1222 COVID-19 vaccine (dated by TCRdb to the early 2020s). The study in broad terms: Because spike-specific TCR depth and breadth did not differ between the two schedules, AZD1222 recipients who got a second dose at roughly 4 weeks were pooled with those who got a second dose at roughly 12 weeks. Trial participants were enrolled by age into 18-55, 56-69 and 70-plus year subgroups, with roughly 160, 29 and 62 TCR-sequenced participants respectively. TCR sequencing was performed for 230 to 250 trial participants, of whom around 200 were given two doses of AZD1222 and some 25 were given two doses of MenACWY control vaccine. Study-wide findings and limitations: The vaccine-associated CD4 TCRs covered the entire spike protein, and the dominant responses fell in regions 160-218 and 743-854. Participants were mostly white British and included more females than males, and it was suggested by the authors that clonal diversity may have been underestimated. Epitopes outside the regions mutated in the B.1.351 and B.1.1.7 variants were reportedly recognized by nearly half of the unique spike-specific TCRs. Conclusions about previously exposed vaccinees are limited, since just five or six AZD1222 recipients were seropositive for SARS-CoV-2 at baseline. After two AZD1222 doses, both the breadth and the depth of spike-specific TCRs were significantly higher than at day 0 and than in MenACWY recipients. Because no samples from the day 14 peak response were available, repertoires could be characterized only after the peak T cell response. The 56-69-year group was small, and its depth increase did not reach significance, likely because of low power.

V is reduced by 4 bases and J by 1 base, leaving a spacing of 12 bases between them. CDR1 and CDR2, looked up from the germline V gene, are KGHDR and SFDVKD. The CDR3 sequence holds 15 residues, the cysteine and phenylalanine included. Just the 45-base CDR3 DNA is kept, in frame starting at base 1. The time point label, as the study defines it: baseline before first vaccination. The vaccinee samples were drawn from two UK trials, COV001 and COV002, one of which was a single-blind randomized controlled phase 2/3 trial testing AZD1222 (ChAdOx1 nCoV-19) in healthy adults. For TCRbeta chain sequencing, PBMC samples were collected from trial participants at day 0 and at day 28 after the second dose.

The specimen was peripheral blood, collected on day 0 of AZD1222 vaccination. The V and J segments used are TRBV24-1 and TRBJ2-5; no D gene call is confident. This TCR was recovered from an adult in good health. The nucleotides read TGTGCCACCAGTGAAAAGGGCCTATCCCAAGAGACCCAGTACTTC. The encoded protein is CATSEKGLSQETQYF.